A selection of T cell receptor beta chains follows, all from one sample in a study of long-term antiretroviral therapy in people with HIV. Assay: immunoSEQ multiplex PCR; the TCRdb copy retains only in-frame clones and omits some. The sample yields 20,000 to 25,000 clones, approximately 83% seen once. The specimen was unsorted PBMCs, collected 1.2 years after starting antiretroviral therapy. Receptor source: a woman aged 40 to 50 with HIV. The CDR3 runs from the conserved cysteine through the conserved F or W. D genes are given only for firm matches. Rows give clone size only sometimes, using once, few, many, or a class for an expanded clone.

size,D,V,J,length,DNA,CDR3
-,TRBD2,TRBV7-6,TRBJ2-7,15,TGTGCCAGCAGCGAAGGGACTAGCGCCTCCTACGAGCAGTACTTC,CASSEGTSASYEQYF
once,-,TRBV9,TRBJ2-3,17,TGTGCCAGCAGCGAAACTCCCACAGGCCATCCCACAGATACGCAGTATTTT,CASSETPTGHPTDTQYF
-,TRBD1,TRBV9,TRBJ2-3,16,TGTGCCAGCAGCGTAGAGGGGACAGGGTTCGCAGATACGCAGTATTTT,CASSVEGTGFADTQYF
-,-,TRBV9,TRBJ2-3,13,TGTGCCAGCAGCGTAGGAAACACAGATACGCAGTATTTT,CASSVGNTDTQYF
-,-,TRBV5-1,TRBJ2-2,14,TGCGCCAGCAGCTTGGACAGGAACACCGGGGAGCTGTTTTTT,CASSLDRNTGELFF
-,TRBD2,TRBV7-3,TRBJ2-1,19,TGTGCCAGCAGCTCATCCGGGACTAGCGGGAGAGGACCCTACAATGAGCAGTTCTTC,CASSSSGTSGRGPYNEQFF
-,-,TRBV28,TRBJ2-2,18,TGTGCCAGCAGTTTGGGAAGGGGTACAGAGCTGTCGGGAGGGGAGCTGTTTTTT,CASSLGRGTELSGGELFF
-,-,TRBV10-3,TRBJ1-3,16,TGTGCCATCAGTGAGTCTCAGGGACTCTCTGGAAACACCATATATTTT,CAISESQGLSGNTIYF
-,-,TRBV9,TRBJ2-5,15,TGTGCCAGCAGCGCGTCCCCGACGGTGCAAGAGACCCAGTACTTC,CASSASPTVQETQYF
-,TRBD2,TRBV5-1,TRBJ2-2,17,TGCGCCAGCAGCTTTGTGCGGACTAGCGGGAGTGACGGGGAGCTGTTTTTT,CASSFVRTSGSDGELFF
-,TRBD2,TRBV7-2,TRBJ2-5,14,TGTGCCAGCAGCTTAGGCGGGAGTTGGGAGACCCAGTACTTC,CASSLGGSWETQYF
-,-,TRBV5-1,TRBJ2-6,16,TGCGCCAGCAGCTTGTCGGTAGGCTCTGGGGCCAACGTCCTGACTTTC,CASSLSVGSGANVLTF
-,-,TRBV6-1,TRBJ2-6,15,TGTGCCAGCAGTGAAGGAGTGGCCGGGGCCAACGTCCTGACTTTC,CASSEGVAGANVLTF
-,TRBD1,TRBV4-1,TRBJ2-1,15,TGCGCCAGCAGCCAAGCCGGGACAGGGGTAAGGGAGCAGTTCTTC,CASSQAGTGVREQFF
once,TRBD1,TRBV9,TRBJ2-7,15,TGTGCCAGCAGCGAGGGACAGGGGGAGACCTACGAGCAGTACTTC,CASSEGQGETYEQYF
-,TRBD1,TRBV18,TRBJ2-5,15,TGTGCCAGCTCACCAGGGACAGGGAACCAAGAGACCCAGTACTTC,CASSPGTGNQETQYF
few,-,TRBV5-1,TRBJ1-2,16,TGCGCCAGCAGCCCCTCTGGGGGCAACTTCTTGTATGGCTACACCTTC,CASSPSGGNFLYGYTF
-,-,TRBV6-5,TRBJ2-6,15,TGTGCCAGCAGTTACTCCTCGGATGGGGCCAACGTCCTGACTTTC,CASSYSSDGANVLTF
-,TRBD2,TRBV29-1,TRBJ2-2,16,TGCAGCGTTGTTTCTAGCTCCTGGGGGGGCACCGGGGAGCTGTTTTTT,CSVVSSSWGGTGELFF
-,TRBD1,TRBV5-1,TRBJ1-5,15,TGCGCCAGCAGCTTACAGGGGGACGGCAATCAGCCCCAGCATTTT,CASSLQGDGNQPQHF
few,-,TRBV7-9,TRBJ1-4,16,TGTGCCAGCAGCAAAGGAGTTGTGGAGTCTGGTGAAAAACTGTTTTTT,CASSKGVVESGEKLFF
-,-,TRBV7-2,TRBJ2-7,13,TGTGCCAGCAGCTTAAGGGAGAGCTACGAGCAGTACTTC,CASSLRESYEQYF
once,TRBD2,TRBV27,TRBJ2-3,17,TGTGCCAGCAGGCTCTGGTCTAGCGGGACCGGCAAGGATACGCAGTATTTT,CASRLWSSGTGKDTQYF
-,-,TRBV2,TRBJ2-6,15,TGTGCCAGCAGTGTAGGACAAGCTGGGGCCAACGTCCTGACTTTC,CASSVGQAGANVLTF
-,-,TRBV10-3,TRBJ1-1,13,TGTGCCAGCGTCTGGGGGGCGCTAGGGGAGGCTTTCTTT,CASVWGALGEAFF
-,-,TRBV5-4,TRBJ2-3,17,TGTGCCAGCAGCCCCCCGGGGGGGACAGGGATGGGGGATACGCAGTATTTT,CASSPPGGTGMGDTQYF
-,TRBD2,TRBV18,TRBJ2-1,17,TGTGCCAGCTCACCACCGGGGCTAGCGGGGGGCTACAATGAGCAGTTCTTC,CASSPPGLAGGYNEQFF
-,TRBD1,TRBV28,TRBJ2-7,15,TGTGCCAGCCGGGACAGGGTCTATAGCTCCTACGAGCAGTACTTC,CASRDRVYSSYEQYF
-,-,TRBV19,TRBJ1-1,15,TGTGCCAGTAGTCTGATCGGCAGGGGGAACACTGAAGCTTTCTTT,CASSLIGRGNTEAFF
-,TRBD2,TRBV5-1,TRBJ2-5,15,TGCGCCAGCAGCTTGGTGAGCGGGATCCAAGAGACCCAGTACTTC,CASSLVSGIQETQYF
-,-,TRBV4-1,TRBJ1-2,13,TGCGCCAGCAGCCAAGAATATGACCATGGCTACACCTTC,CASSQEYDHGYTF
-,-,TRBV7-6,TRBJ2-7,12,TGTGCCAGCAGCTTACTAGACTACGAGCAGTACTTC,CASSLLDYEQYF
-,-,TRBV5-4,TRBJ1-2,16,TGTGCCAGCAGCTTGGGGACTTTTGGAGGCAACTATGGCTACACCTTC,CASSLGTFGGNYGYTF
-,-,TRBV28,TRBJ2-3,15,TGTGCCAGCAGTTTCGTGGGAGCGGGTGGAGATACGCAGTATTTT,CASSFVGAGGDTQYF
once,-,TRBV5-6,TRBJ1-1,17,TGTGCCAGCAGCTTACGCCGGCAAACAGGGTATCGGACTGAAGCTTTCTTT,CASSLRRQTGYRTEAFF
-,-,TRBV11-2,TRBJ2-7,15,TGTGCCAGCAGCTATAATCAGGGACGCTCCTACGAGCAGTACTTC,CASSYNQGRSYEQYF
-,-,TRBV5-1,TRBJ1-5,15,TGCGCCAGCAGCTTGGCGGGCGAGAGCAATCAGCCCCAGCATTTT,CASSLAGESNQPQHF
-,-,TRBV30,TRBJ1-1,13,TGTGCCTGGACCAAGGGGGGGAATACTGAAGCTTTCTTT,CAWTKGGNTEAFF
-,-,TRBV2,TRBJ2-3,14,TGTGCCAGCAGTGACTGGCAGGGTACAGGTACGCAGTATTTT,CASSDWQGTGTQYF
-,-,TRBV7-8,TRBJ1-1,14,TGTGCCAGCAGCTTATTGGGGCGTTTCACTGAAGCTTTCTTT,CASSLLGRFTEAFF
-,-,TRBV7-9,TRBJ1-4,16,TGTGCCAGCAGCGAGCAGGGGTTCGGGACTAATGAAAAACTGTTTTTT,CASSEQGFGTNEKLFF
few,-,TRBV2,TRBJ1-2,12,TGTGCCAGCAGTGAAGGGGGGCTCGGCTACACCTTC,CASSEGGLGYTF
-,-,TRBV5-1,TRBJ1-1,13,TGCGCCAGCAGCTTGGCCGCGGGGCCTGAAGCTTTCTTT,CASSLAAGPEAFF
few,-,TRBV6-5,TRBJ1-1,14,TGTGCCAGCAGTTACAGTACAAGGGGGACTGAAGCTTTCTTT,CASSYSTRGTEAFF
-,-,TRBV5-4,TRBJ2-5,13,TGTGCCAGCAGCTTGGCAGGTCGGGAGACCCAGTACTTC,CASSLAGRETQYF